This entry lists 18 T cell receptor beta chains sequenced from one sample in a study of blood T cell repertoires in COVID-19 (dated by TCRdb to the early 2020s). The library was produced with the immunoSEQ multiplex PCR assay. As stored in TCRdb, this immuneACCESS dataset retains in-frame rearrangements with V and J assigned. A fraction of the clones does not appear; measured against another copy, unresolved V genes explain less than half of the discrepancy, and the remainder lacks a known reason. This sample holds 72,000 or so clones; more than 80% were observed only once. The leading ten clones occupy 30% to 40% of the sample. Sample: peripheral blood. These receptors were taken from a woman over 75 with active or convalescent COVID-19.

The rearrangement uses TRBV5-4 and TRBJ2-5, with D perhaps TRBD2 (6 bases). Germline V gene sequence: CDR1 SGHNT, CDR2 YYREEE (reference sequence). Trimming cost V 2 bases and J 5 bases, with 13 bases left between them. This CDR3 spans 14 amino acids. The CDR3 region has the DNA TGTGCCAGCAGCTTCTCGGCGGGGCGGGAGACCCAGTACTTC. Its translation: CASSFSAGRETQYF.

V gene TRBV19 combines with J gene TRBJ1-5; TRBD1 agrees at 10 bases. In germline, CDR1 is LNHDA, CDR2 SQIVND (reference sequence). Trimming at V came to 4 bases and at J to 7 bases, leaving 4 bases not matched to a gene. The CDR3 runs 14 residues. The CDR3 protein is CASSKGQGYQPQHF. CDR3 bases: TGTGCCAGTAGTAAGGGACAGGGGTACCAGCCCCAGCATTTT.

This chain links TRBV24-1 with TRBJ1-5; D is possibly TRBD1 (5 bases). The length of the CDR3 is 14 residues. Trimming pared 4 bases from V and 3 bases from J, leaving 9 bases between. The V gene's germline CDR1 is KGHDR and CDR2 SFDVKD. CDR3 coding DNA: TGTGCCACCAGTGAGGGGCGTTACAATCAGCCCCAGCATTTT. Translating gives CATSEGRYNQPQHF.

The V and J genes are TRBV19 and TRBJ1-1; 7 positions agree with TRBD1. The CDR3 length is 14 residues. Germline V lookup: CDR1 LNHDA, CDR2 SQIVND (reference sequence). V lost 6 bases to trimming and J lost 2 bases; unmatched junction nucleotides: 6. CDR3 sequence: CASRLDRDNTEAFF. The DNA of the CDR3 is TGTGCCAGTAGACTAGACAGGGATAACACTGAAGCTTTCTTT.

The chain uses TRBV5-4 and TRBJ2-3, with a possible D match to TRBD2 (6 bases). The germline gives CDR1 SGHNT, CDR2 YYREEE (reference sequence). CDR3 size: 16 residues. V was pared by 4 bases and J by 2 bases, with 17 bases between. The DNA of the CDR3 is TGTGCCAGCAGCCCTCTTGAGGGAGGTTACACAGATACGCAGTATTTT. Protein: CASSPLEGGYTDTQYF.

V and J are TRBV7-2 and TRBJ2-5, with TRBD2 matching 10 bases. The V gene end was trimmed by 8 bases and the J gene end by 0 bases; junction bases not matched to a gene: 6. The V gene's germline CDR1 is SGHTA and CDR2 FQGNSA. There are 15 residues in the CDR3. The CDR3 DNA sequence: TGTGCCAGCGACTCAGCGGGGGGGTACCAAGAGACCCAGTACTTC. Its protein is CASDSAGGYQETQYF.

The chain has TRBV4-3 and TRBJ1-1, with 9 bases aligning to TRBD1. V lost 4 bases to trimming and J lost 3 bases; unmatched junction nucleotides: 6. In germline, CDR1 is LGHNA, CDR2 YSLEER. There are 15 residues in the CDR3. The CDR3 DNA reads as TGCGCCAGCAGCCCTGGGACAGGGAGGGACACTGAAGCTTTCTTT. It specifies CASSPGTGRDTEAFF.

This chain uses TRBV29-1 with TRBJ1-1; 8 bases align to TRBD1. The CDR3 contains 13 residues. V dropped 7 bases and J dropped 4; count of bases not matched to a gene: 8. Per the germline V gene, CDR1 is SQVTM and CDR2 is ANQGSEA. The CDR3 DNA is TGCAGCGGAGCGGACAGGGCGGGCACTGAAGCTTTCTTT. The encoded protein is CSGADRAGTEAFF.

The gene calls are TRBV19 and TRBJ2-5, with 7 bases aligning to TRBD1. V gave up 9 bases and J gave up 1 base; unmatched junction bases: 14. The CDR3 contains 16 residues. Germline assignment: CDR1 LNHDA and CDR2 SQIVND (reference sequence). As DNA, the CDR3 is TGTGCCAGCTCCGAGAGCGCAAGACAGGGCCAAGAGACCCAGTACTTC. It specifies CASSESARQGQETQYF. Variable domain in full (rest from reference TRBV19 and TRBJ2-5): DGGITQSPKYLFRKEGQNVTLSCEQNLNHDAMYWYRQDPGQGLRLIYYSQIVNDFQKGDIAEGYSVSREKKESFPLTVTSAQKNPTAFYLCASSESARQGQETQYFGPGTRLLVL.

The rearrangement links TRBV4-1 to TRBJ2-2; perhaps TRBD2 as D (5 bases). Germline CDR1 and CDR2: MGHRA and YSYEKL. The CDR3 has 14 amino acids. The ends were cut back, 1 base at V and 8 bases at J, with 11 bases in the middle. CDR3: CASSQVLRAGELFF. For the CDR3, the DNA is TGCGCCAGCAGCCAAGTCCTGAGGGCGGGGGAGCTGTTTTTT.

The gene calls are TRBV30 and TRBJ2-2, with D perhaps matching TRBD1 (6 bases). CDR1 GTSNPN and CDR2 SVGIG come from the germline V gene (reference sequence). V was clipped by 1 base and J by 5 bases, with 11 bases between them. The CDR3 totals 14 residues. The CDR3 loop reads CAWSGQGRTGELFF. As DNA, the CDR3 is TGTGCCTGGAGTGGGCAGGGGCGGACCGGGGAGCTGTTTTTT.

The V gene is TRBV19, the J gene TRBJ2-1, with TRBD2 identical over 12 bases. Germline V lookup: CDR1 LNHDA, CDR2 SQIVND (reference sequence). V gave up 2 bases and J gave up 9 bases; unmatched junction bases: 5. The CDR3 is 15 residues long. The CDR3 coding sequence is TGTGCCAGTAGTATACCTAGCGGGGGGGGCAGTGAGCAGTTCTTC. It translates to CASSIPSGGGSEQFF.

The J gene is TRBJ2-5, the V gene TRBV19, with D tentatively TRBD2 (6 bases). V was cut by 3 bases and J by 1 base, with 9 bases left in between. Germline values: CDR1 LNHDA, CDR2 SQIVND (reference sequence). The CDR3 covers 14 residues. This CDR3 reads CASSMRGFQETQYF. The CDR3 DNA follows: TGTGCCAGTAGTATGCGGGGATTCCAAGAGACCCAGTACTTC.

CDR3 protein: CASSVWRGQGVTEAFF. The CDR3 DNA follows: TGTGCCAGCAGTGTCTGGAGGGGACAGGGGGTGACTGAAGCTTTCTTT. The chain has TRBV6-1 and TRBJ1-1, with 11 positions matching TRBD1. Germline V gives CDR1 MNHNS, CDR2 SASEGT. The V gene end was trimmed by 4 bases and the J gene end by 5 bases; junction bases not matched to a gene: 9. The CDR3 has 16 residues.

The chain recombines TRBV28 with TRBJ2-7, with D possibly matching TRBD2 (5 bases). Germline V gene lookup returns CDR1 MDHEN and CDR2 SYDVKM. Trimming shortened V by 2 bases and J by 6 bases, and 17 bases separated the two germline ends. The CDR3 runs to 15 residues. In nucleotides, the CDR3 is TGTGCCAGCAGTTTACTCCCCGGGGATCGCCGCGAGCAGTACTTC. It translates to CASSLLPGDRREQYF.

This chain uses TRBV11-3 with TRBJ1-2; TRBD1 matches 8 bases. Germline CDR1 and CDR2: SGHNT and YENEEA. The CDR3 consists of 17 residues. Trimming removed 5 bases from V and 3 bases from J; junction bases left unmatched: 14. CDR3 region: CASSPETGAVFYYGYTF. The CDR3 coding sequence is TGTGCCAGCAGCCCGGAGACAGGGGCTGTTTTTTACTATGGCTACACCTTC. The complete variable domain, with remaining parts taken from reference TRBV11-3 and TRBJ1-2, reads EAGVVQSPRYKIIEKKQPVAFWCNPISGHNTLYWYLQNLGQGPELLIRYENEEAVDDSQLPKDRFSAERLKGVDSTLKIQPAELGDSAVYLCASSPETGAVFYYGYTFGSGTRLTVV.

This clone was counted once. This rearrangement joins TRBV7-2 to TRBJ1-4; 7 nucleotides agree with TRBD1. With V trimmed by 2 bases and J by 8 bases, 5 bases remained unmatched. The CDR3 has 14 amino acids. Germline CDR1 and CDR2: SGHTA and FQGNSA. The CDR3, as DNA: TGTGCCAGCAGCTTAAGGGGGCGAGAAGAAAAACTGTTTTTT. Translation gives CASSLRGREEKLFF.

CDR3 sequence reads: CASSFSSGRSNQPQHF. The DNA for the CDR3 is TGTGCCAGCAGCTTCTCGTCAGGGCGTAGCAATCAGCCCCAGCATTTT. The chain joins TRBV5-8 to TRBJ1-5; D is perhaps TRBD1 (5 bases). This CDR3 comprises 16 residues. Between the trimmed V and J ends, which lost 2 bases and 0 bases, there was a span of 12 bases. The germline V gene has CDR1 SGHTS and CDR2 YDEGEE.